The TCR beta chain under discussion was sequenced for a study of cytotoxic CD8 clonotypes in ibrutinib-treated CLL. Whole-study findings and limits: Under treatment, the uncommon public clonotypes either contracted or remained stable.

Roughly 2 micrograms of genomic DNA came from cryopreserved PBMCs for TCR beta libraries. This table comes from immunoSEQ multiplex PCR, and its TCRdb copy is limited to in-frame clones, with some not included. The sample records some 130,000 clones, approximately 90% being singletons. The CDR3 loop spans 13 amino acids. Germline loops: CDR1 SSHAT, CDR2 FNYEAQ (reference sequence). Details on this clone: Its specificity is unknown. The junction differs from germline at one of its ends, possibly a read error.

This clonotype was sampled from a human donor with chronic lymphocytic leukemia. V and J are TRBV7-7 and TRBJ1-1; a possible D gene is TRBD1 (6 bases). This specimen was PBMCs, taken after 12 months of ibrutinib treatment. In DNA form, the CDR3 reads TGTGCTAGCAGCTTAGGAGGGGGCACTGAAGCTTTCTTT. It specifies CASSLGGGTEAFF.